This T cell receptor beta chain was identified in a study of blood T cells in healthy people across ages. Germline trimming cut 0 bases from V and 0 bases from J; bases unmatched to any gene: 2. The CDR3 consists of 16 residues. CDR1 is SGHRS and CDR2 is YFSETQ in the germline V gene. Researchers isolated at least 7 million PBMCs per sample. General study results and limits: Naive and antigen-experienced cells were not separated, limiting conclusive comparison.

Details on this clonotype: Antigen unknown.

A J-beta primer mix and a sample-barcoded 5' primer were used in a second PCR of roughly 6 to 11 cycles. No fewer than 2.5 million CDR3-containing paired-end reads came from each sample. One entry per CDR3 protein, called by TCRdb with MiXCR from the 5' RACE reads. The repertoire holds 1 million or so distinct CDR3 sequences, less than 25% seen once, with less than 0.85% in the top ten. These sequences were also reported in another study, on T cells of mothers and their children. That study reports: Donation involved three healthy Caucasian mothers and the six children that they had.

Sequencing was performed on blood. V gene TRBV5-1 combines with J gene TRBJ1-1; 10 nucleotides agree with TRBD1. This TCR was recovered from a girl aged 2-10 years in good health. CDR3 nucleotides: TGCGCCAGCAGCTTGGAGACAGGGGGCATGAACACTGAAGCTTTCTTT. Translated: CASSLETGGMNTEAFF.